This T cell receptor beta chain was found in a study of blood T cell repertoires in COVID-19. The V gene's germline CDR1 is MDHEN and CDR2 SYDVKM. V shed 6 bases and J 3 bases; nucleotides not matched to a gene: 12. This CDR3 comprises 16 residues. The data were produced by immunoSEQ multiplex PCR, yet TCRdb's version contains in-frame clones alone and is incomplete. This table holds about 140,000 clones, 80% to 85% found once. This clonotype was obtained from a woman aged 60 to 75 with acute or convalescent COVID-19. Source material: peripheral blood. The rearrangement joins TRBV28 to TRBJ2-7, with 9 bases matching TRBD2. The DNA of the CDR3 is TGTGCCAGCAGAAGTTTCGGAGCGGGAGGAGTCTACGAGCAGTACTTC. It encodes CASRSFGAGGVYEQYF.